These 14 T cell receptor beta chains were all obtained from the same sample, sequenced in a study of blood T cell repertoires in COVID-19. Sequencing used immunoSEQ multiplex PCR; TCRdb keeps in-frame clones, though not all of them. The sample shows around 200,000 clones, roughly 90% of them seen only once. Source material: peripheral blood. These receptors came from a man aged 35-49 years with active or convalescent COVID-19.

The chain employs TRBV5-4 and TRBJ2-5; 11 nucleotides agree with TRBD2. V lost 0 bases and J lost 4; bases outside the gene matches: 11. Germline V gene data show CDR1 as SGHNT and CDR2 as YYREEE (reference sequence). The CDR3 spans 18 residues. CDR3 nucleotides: TGTGCCAGCAGCTTGGGAGGGGTAGCGGGAGGGCCCAGAGAGACCCAGTACTTC. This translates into CASSLGGVAGGPRETQYF.

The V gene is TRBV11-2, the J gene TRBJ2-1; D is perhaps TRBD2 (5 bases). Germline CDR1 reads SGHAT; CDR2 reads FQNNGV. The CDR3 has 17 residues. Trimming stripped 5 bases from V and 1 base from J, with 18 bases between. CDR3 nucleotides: TGTGCCAGCAGCCCGGGGAATGGGAAAGGTTCCTACAATGAGCAGTTCTTC. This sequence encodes CASSPGNGKGSYNEQFF.

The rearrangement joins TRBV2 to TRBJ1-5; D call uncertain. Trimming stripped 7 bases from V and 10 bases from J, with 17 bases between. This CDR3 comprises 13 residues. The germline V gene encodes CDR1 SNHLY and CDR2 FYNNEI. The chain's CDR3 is CASIGSERGPQHF. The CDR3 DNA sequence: TGTGCCAGCATCGGGTCCGAACGGGGTCCCCAGCATTTT.

CDR3 nucleotide sequence: TGTGCCAGCAGCCCAATCTTCTCGGGGCTAGGGGGAGTAGATACGCAGTATTTT. As protein: CASSPIFSGLGGVDTQYF. V usage is TRBV25-1 and J usage is TRBJ2-3; weak D call: TRBD1 (6 bases). Trimming took 6 bases from V and 5 from J, leaving 27 bases between them. This CDR3 has 18 residues. Per the germline V gene, CDR1 is MGHDK and CDR2 is SYGVNS.

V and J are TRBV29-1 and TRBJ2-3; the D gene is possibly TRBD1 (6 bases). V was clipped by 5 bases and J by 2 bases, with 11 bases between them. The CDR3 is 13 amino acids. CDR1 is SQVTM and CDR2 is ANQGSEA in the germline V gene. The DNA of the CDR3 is TGCAGCGTTCGGACAGACACCACAGATACGCAGTATTTT. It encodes CSVRTDTTDTQYF.

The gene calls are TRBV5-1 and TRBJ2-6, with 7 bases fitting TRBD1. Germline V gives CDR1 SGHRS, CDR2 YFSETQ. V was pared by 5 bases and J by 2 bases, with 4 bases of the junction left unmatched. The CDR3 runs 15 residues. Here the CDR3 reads CASRLQGAGANVLTF. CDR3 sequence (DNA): TGCGCCAGCAGGCTTCAGGGGGCTGGGGCCAACGTCCTGACTTTC.

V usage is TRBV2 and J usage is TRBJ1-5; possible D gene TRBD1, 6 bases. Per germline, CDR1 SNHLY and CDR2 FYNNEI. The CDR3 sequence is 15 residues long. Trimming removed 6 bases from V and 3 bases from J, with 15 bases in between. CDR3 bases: TGTGCCAGCAGATCACAGGGTCTCCTCAATCAGCCCCAGCATTTT. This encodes CASRSQGLLNQPQHF.

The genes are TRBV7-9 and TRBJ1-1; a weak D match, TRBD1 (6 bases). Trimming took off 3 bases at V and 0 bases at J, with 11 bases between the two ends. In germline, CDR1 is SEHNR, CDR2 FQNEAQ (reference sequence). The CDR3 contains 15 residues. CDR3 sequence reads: CASSLGGRMNTEAFF. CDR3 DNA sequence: TGTGCCAGCAGCTTGGGGGGGCGAATGAACACTGAAGCTTTCTTT.

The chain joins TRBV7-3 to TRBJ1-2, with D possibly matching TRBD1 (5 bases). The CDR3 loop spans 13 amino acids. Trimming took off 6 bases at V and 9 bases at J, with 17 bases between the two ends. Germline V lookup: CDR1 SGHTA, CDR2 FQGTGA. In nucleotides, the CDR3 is TGTGCCAGCAGTTTATTCCAGGACAAGAGCTACACCTTC. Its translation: CASSLFQDKSYTF. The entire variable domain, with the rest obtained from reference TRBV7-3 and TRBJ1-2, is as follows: GAGVSQTPSNKVTEKGKYVELRCDPISGHTALYWYRQSLGQGPEFLIYFQGTGAADDSGLPNDRFFAVRPEGSVSTLKIQRTERGDSAVYLCASSLFQDKSYTFGSGTRLTVV.

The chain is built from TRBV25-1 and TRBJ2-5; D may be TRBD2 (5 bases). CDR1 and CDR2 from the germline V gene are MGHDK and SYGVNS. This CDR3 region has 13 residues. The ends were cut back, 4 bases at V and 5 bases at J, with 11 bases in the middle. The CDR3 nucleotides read TGTGCCAGCAGTGCCCCGAGGAGGGAGACCCAGTACTTC. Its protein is CASSAPRRETQYF. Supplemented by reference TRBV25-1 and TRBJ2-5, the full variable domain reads EADIYQTPRYLVIGTGKKITLECSQTMGHDKMYWYQQDPGMELHLIHYSYGVNSTEKGDLSSESTVSRIRTEHFPLTLESARPSHTSQYLCASSAPRRETQYFGPGTRLLVL.

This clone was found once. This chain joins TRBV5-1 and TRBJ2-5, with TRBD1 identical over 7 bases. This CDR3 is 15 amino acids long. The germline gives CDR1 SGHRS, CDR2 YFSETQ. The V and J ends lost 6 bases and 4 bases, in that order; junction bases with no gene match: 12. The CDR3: CASTDAQGGLETQYF. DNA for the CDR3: TGCGCCAGCACCGATGCTCAAGGGGGCTTAGAGACCCAGTACTTC.

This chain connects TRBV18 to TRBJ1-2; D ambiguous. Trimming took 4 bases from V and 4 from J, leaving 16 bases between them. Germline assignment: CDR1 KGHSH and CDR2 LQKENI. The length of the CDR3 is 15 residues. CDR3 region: CASSRIGSDVYGYTF. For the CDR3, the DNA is TGTGCCAGCTCACGGATTGGCAGCGACGTCTATGGCTACACCTTC.

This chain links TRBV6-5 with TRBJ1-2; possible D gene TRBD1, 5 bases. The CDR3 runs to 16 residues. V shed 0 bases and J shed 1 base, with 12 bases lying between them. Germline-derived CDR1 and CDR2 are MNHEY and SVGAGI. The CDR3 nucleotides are TGTGCCAGCAGTTACTCGAGGCAGGGATATAACTATGGCTACACCTTC. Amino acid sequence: CASSYSRQGYNYGYTF.

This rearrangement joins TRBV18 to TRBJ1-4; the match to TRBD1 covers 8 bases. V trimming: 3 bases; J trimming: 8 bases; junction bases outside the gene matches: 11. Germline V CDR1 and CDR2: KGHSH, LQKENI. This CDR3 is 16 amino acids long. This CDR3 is CASSPSLTGAGEKLFF. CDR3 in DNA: TGTGCCAGCTCACCGTCCTTGACAGGGGCAGGGGAAAAACTGTTTTTT.